Many counts were recorded for the clone carrying this TCR beta chain. The sample originates from a study of T-cell reconstitution after alpha-beta-depleted transplantation in children. V trimming: 5 bases; J trimming: 1 base; junction bases outside the gene matches: 8. There are 16 residues in the CDR3. Germline V lookup: CDR1 DFQATT, CDR2 SNEGSKA (reference sequence). Unique molecular identifiers were incorporated during preparation of the TCRbeta library. TCRdb independently ran MiXCR on the PCR reads; one entry per CDR3 protein. The sample has over 550,000 distinct CDR3 sequences, more than 9% seen once; the top ten hold 3.5% to 5%.

The gene calls are TRBV20-1 and TRBJ2-6, with 7 bases lining up with TRBD1. The sequence derives from a human donor who donated a stem cell graft to a child with acute myeloid leukemia. Sequencing used PBMCs from the stem cell graft donor, obtained from the stem cell graft. The DNA of the CDR3 is TGCAGTGCTTCCGACAGGGTCTCATCTGGGGCCAACGTCCTGACTTTC. It is translated as CSASDRVSSGANVLTF.